The subject of this entry is one T cell receptor beta chain. The CDR3 covers 16 residues. Template switching introduced UMIs that contain a 6-nucleotide sample barcode. Following a re-call of the 5' RACE reads, TCRdb has one entry per CDR3 protein and lacks DNA. The sample table sets out approximately 400,000 distinct CDR3 sequences. The sample originates from a study of monozygotic twins with inflammatory bowel disease. The V and J genes are TRBV21-1 and TRBJ2-7; TCRdb designates TRBD1, a call that cannot be tested without DNA. TRBV21-1 is shown as a pseudogene. The sample comprised blood. The receptor was derived from a human donor with ulcerative colitis or Crohn's disease, or a healthy co-twin of an affected twin (not recorded which). The CDR3 region is CASSKHGETDSYEQYF.